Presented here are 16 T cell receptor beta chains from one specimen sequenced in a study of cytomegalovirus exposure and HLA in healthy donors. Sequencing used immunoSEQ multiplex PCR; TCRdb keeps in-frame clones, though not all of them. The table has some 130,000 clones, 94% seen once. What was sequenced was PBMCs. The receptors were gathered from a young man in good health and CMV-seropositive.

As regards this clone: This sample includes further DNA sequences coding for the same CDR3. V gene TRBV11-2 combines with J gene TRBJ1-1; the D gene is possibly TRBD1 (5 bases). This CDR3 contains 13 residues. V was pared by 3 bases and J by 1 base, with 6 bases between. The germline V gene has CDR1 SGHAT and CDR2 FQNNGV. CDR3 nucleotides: TGTGCCAGCAGCTTGGGGCCGAACACTGAAGCTTTCTTT. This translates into CASSLGPNTEAFF.

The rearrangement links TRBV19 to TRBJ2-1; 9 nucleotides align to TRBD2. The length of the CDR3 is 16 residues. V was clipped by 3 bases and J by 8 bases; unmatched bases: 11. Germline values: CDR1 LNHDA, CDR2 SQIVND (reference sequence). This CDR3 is CASSISSLAGNYEQFF. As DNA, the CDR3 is TGTGCCAGTAGTATTAGCAGCCTAGCGGGGAACTATGAGCAGTTCTTC. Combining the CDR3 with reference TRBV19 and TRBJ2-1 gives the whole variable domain DGGITQSPKYLFRKEGQNVTLSCEQNLNHDAMYWYRQDPGQGLRLIYYSQIVNDFQKGDIAEGYSVSREKKESFPLTVTSAQKNPTAFYLCASSISSLAGNYEQFFGPGTRLTVL.

This chain's CDR3 is CASSPRGAPGYNEQFF. The CDR3 DNA reads TGTGCCAGCAGCCCACGCGGGGCCCCAGGGTACAATGAGCAGTTCTTC. J is TRBJ2-1 and V is TRBV7-8, with D possibly TRBD2 on 6 matching bases. V gave up 5 bases and J gave up 4 bases, with 18 bases separating them. CDR1 is SGHVS, CDR2 FQNEAQ, per germline. The CDR3 is 16 amino acids.

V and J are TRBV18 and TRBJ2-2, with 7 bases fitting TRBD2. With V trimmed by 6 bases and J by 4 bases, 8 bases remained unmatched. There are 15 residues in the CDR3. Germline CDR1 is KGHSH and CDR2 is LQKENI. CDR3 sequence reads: CASSTRRELTGELFF. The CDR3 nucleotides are TGTGCCAGCTCCACGAGGCGGGAGCTCACCGGGGAGCTGTTTTTT.

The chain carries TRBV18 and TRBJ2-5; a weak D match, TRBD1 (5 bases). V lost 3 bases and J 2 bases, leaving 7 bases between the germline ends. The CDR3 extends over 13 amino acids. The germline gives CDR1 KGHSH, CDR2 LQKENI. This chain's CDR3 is CASSPRQQETQYF. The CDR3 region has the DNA TGTGCCAGCTCACCTCGACAGCAAGAGACCCAGTACTTC.

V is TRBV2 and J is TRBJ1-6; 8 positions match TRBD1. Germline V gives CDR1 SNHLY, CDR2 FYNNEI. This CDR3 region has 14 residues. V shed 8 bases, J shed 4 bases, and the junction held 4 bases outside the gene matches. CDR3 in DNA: TGTGCCAGCTTACAGGGGGGTTATAATTCACCCCTCCACTTT. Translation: CASLQGGYNSPLHF.

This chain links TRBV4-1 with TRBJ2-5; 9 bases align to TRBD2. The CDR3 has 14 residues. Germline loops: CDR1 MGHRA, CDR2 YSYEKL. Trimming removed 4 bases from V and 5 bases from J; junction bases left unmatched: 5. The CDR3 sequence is CASSPTSGRETQYF. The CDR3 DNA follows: TGCGCCAGCAGCCCGACTAGCGGAAGGGAGACCCAGTACTTC.

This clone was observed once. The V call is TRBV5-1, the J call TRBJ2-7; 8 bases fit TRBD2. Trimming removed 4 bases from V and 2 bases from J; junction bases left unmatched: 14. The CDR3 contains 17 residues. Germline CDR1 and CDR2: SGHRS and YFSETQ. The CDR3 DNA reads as TGCGCCAGCAGCCTATATGGGGTAGCGGGATCCGCCTACGAGCAGTACTTC. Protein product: CASSLYGVAGSAYEQYF. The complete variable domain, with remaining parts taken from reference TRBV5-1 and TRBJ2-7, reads KAGVTQTPRYLIKTRGQQVTLSCSPISGHRSVSWYQQTPGQGLQFLFEYFSETQRNKGNFPGRFSGRQFSNSRSEMNVSTLELGDSALYLCASSLYGVAGSAYEQYFGPGTRLTVT.

CDR3: CASSLHSTGGLDTQYF. In nucleotides, the CDR3 is TGTGCCAGCAGTCTACATTCCACGGGAGGGCTAGATACGCAGTATTTT. This chain links TRBV27 with TRBJ2-3, with 8 bases aligning to TRBD2. CDR1 and CDR2 from the germline V gene are MNHEY and SMNVEV (reference sequence). The V and J ends lost 5 bases and 5 bases, in that order; junction bases with no gene match: 12. The CDR3 is made up of 16 amino acids.

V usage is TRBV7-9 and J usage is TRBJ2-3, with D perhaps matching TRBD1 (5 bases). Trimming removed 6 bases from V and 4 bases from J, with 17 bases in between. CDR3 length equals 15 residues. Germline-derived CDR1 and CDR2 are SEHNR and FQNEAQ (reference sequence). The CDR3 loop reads CASRLNQGVADTQYF. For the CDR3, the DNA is TGTGCCAGCAGACTAAATCAGGGCGTGGCAGATACGCAGTATTTT.

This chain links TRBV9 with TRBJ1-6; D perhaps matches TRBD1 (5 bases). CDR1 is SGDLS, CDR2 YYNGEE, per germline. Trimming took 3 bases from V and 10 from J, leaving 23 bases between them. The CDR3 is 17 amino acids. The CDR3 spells CASSEAVVGGSESPLHF. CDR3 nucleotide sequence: TGTGCCAGCAGCGAGGCTGTCGTGGGGGGTTCTGAGTCACCCCTCCACTTT.

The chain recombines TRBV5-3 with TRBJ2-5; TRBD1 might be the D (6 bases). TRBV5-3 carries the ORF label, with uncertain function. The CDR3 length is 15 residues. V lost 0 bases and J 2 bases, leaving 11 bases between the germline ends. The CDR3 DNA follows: TGTGCCAGAAGCTTGGGAGGACAGACACAAGAGACCCAGTACTTC. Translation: CARSLGGQTQETQYF.

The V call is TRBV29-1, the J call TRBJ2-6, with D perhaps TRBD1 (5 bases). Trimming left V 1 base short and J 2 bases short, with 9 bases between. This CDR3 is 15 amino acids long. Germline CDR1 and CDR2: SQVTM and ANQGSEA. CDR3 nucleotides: TGCAGCGTTGAAGGGGGCGGTGCTGGGGCCAACGTCCTGACTTTC. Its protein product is CSVEGGGAGANVLTF.

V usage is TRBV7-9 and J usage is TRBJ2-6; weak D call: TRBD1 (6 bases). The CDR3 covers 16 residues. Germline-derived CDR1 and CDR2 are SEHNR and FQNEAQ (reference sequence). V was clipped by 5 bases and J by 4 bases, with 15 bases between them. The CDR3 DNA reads TGTGCCAGCAGCCCCCGGCCGACAGGAGGGGCCAACGTCCTGACTTTC. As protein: CASSPRPTGGANVLTF.

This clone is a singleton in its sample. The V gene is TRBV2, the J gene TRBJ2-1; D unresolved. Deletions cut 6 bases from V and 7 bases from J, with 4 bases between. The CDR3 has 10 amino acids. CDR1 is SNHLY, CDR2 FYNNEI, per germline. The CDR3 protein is CASRRNEQFF. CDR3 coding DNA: TGTGCCAGCAGGAGGAATGAGCAGTTCTTC.

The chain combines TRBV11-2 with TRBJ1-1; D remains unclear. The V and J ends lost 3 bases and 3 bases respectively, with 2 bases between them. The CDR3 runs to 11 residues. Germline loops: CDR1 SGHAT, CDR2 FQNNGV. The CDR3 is CASSFDTEAFF. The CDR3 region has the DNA TGTGCCAGCAGCTTCGACACTGAAGCTTTCTTT.